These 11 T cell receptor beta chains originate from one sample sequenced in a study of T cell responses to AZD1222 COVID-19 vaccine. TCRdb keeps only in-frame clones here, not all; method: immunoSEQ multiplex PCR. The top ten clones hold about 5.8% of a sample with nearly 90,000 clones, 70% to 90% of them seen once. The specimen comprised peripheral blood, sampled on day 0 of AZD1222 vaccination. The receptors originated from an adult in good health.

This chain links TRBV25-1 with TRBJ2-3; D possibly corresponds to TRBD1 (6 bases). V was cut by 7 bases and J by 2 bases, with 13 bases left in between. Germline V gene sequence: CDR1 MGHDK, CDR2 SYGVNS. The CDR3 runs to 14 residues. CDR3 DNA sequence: TGTGCCAGCAAACGGGCAGGGGCCACAGATACGCAGTATTTT. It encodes CASKRAGATDTQYF.

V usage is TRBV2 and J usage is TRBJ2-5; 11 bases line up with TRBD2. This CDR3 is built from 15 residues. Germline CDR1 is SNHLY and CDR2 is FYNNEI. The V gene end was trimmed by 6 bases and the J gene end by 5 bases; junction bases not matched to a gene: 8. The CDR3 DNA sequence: TGTGCCAGCAGCGGTGGACTAGCGGGCAGTGAGACCCAGTACTTC. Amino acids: CASSGGLAGSETQYF.

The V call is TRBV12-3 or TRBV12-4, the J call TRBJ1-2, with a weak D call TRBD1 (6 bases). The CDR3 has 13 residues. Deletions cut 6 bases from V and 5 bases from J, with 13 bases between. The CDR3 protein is CASRQGGDYGYTF. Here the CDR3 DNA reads TGTGCCAGCAGACAGGGTGGGGATTATGGCTACACCTTC.

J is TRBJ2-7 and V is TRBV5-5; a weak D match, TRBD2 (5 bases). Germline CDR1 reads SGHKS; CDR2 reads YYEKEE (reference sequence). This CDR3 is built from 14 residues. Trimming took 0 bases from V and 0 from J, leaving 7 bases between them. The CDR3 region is CASSLGGSSYEQYF. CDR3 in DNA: TGTGCCAGCAGCTTGGGAGGGAGCTCCTACGAGCAGTACTTC.

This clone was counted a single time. For the CDR3, the DNA is TGTGCCAGCAGTGAAGATCTTCCCTACACCTTC. Its protein is CASSEDLPYTF. V usage is TRBV2 and J usage is TRBJ1-2; D uncertain. This CDR3 spans 11 amino acids. Trimming cost V 1 base and J 10 bases, with 7 bases left between them. Germline V CDR1 and CDR2: SNHLY, FYNNEI.

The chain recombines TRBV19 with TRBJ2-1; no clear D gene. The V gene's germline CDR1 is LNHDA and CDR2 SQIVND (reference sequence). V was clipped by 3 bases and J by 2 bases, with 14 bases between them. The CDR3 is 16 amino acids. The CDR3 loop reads CASSMDHGGTYNEQFF. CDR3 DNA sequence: TGTGCCAGTAGTATGGACCACGGTGGGACCTACAATGAGCAGTTCTTC.

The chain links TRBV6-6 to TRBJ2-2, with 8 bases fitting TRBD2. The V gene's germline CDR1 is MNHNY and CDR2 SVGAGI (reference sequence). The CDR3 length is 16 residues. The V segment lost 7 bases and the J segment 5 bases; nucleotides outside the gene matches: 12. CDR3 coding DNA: TGTGCCAGCACTCTTATACTAGCGGAGAAGACCGGGGAGCTGTTTTTT. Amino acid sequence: CASTLILAEKTGELFF.

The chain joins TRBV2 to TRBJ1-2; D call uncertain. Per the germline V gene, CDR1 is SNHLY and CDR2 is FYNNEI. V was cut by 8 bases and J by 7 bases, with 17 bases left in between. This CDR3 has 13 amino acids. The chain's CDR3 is CASGSASESGYTF. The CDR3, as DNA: TGTGCCAGCGGATCGGCCAGTGAAAGTGGCTACACCTTC.

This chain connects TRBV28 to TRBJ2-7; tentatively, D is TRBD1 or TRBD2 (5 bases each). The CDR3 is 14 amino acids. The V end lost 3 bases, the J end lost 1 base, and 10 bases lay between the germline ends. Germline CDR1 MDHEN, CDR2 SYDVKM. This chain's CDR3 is CASSLRGRSYEQYF. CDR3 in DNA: TGTGCCAGCAGTTTGAGGGGCCGGTCCTACGAGCAGTACTTC.

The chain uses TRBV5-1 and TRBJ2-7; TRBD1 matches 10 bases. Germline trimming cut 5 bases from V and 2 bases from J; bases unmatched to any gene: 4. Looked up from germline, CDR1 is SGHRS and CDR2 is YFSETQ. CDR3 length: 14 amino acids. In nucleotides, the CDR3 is TGCGCCAGCAGACCGACAGGGGGCCCCTACGAGCAGTACTTC. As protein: CASRPTGGPYEQYF.

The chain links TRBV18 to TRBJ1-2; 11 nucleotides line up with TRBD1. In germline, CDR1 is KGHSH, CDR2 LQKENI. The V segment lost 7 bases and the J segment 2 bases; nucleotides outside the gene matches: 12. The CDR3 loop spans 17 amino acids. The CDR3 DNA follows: TGTGCCAGCTGTGCTTCGGACAGGGGGCTCGGCAACTATGGCTACACCTTC. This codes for CASCASDRGLGNYGYTF. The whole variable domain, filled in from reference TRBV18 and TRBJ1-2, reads NAGVMQNPRHLVRRRGQEARLRCSPMKGHSHVYWYRQLPEEGLKFMVYLQKENIIDESGMPKERFSAEFPKEGPSILRIQQVVRGDSAAYFCASCASDRGLGNYGYTFGSGTRLTVV.